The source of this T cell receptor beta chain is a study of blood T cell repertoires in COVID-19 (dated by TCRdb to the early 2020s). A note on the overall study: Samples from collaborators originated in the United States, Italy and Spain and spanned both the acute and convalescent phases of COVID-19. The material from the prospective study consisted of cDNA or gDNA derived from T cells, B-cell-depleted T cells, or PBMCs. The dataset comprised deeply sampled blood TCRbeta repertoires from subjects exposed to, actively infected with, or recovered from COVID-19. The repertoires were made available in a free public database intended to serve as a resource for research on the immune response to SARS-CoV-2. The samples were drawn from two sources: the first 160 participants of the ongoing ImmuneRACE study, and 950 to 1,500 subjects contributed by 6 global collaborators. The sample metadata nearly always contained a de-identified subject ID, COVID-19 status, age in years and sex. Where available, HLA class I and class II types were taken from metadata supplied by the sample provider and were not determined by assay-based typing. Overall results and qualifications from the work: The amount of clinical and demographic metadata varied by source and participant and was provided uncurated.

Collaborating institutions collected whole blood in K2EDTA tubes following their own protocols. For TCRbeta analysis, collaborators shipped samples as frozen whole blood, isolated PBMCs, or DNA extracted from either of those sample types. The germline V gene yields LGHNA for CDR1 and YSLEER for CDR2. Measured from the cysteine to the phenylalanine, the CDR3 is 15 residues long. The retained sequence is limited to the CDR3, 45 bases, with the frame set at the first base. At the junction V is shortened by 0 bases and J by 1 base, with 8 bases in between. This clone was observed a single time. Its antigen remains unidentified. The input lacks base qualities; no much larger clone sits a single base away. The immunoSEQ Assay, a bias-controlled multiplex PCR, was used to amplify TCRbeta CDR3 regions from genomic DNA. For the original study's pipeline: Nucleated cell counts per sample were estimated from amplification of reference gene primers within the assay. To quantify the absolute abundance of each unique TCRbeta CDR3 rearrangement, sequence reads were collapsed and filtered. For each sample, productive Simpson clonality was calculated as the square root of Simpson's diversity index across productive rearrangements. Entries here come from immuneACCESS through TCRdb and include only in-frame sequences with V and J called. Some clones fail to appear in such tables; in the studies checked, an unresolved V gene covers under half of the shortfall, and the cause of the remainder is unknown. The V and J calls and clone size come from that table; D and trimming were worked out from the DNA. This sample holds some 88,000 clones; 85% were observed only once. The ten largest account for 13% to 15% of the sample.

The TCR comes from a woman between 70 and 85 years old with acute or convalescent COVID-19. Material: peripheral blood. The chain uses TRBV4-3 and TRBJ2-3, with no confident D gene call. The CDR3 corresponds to CASSQDLYGTDTQYF. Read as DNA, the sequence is TGCGCCAGCAGCCAAGATCTGTATGGCACAGATACGCAGTATTTT.